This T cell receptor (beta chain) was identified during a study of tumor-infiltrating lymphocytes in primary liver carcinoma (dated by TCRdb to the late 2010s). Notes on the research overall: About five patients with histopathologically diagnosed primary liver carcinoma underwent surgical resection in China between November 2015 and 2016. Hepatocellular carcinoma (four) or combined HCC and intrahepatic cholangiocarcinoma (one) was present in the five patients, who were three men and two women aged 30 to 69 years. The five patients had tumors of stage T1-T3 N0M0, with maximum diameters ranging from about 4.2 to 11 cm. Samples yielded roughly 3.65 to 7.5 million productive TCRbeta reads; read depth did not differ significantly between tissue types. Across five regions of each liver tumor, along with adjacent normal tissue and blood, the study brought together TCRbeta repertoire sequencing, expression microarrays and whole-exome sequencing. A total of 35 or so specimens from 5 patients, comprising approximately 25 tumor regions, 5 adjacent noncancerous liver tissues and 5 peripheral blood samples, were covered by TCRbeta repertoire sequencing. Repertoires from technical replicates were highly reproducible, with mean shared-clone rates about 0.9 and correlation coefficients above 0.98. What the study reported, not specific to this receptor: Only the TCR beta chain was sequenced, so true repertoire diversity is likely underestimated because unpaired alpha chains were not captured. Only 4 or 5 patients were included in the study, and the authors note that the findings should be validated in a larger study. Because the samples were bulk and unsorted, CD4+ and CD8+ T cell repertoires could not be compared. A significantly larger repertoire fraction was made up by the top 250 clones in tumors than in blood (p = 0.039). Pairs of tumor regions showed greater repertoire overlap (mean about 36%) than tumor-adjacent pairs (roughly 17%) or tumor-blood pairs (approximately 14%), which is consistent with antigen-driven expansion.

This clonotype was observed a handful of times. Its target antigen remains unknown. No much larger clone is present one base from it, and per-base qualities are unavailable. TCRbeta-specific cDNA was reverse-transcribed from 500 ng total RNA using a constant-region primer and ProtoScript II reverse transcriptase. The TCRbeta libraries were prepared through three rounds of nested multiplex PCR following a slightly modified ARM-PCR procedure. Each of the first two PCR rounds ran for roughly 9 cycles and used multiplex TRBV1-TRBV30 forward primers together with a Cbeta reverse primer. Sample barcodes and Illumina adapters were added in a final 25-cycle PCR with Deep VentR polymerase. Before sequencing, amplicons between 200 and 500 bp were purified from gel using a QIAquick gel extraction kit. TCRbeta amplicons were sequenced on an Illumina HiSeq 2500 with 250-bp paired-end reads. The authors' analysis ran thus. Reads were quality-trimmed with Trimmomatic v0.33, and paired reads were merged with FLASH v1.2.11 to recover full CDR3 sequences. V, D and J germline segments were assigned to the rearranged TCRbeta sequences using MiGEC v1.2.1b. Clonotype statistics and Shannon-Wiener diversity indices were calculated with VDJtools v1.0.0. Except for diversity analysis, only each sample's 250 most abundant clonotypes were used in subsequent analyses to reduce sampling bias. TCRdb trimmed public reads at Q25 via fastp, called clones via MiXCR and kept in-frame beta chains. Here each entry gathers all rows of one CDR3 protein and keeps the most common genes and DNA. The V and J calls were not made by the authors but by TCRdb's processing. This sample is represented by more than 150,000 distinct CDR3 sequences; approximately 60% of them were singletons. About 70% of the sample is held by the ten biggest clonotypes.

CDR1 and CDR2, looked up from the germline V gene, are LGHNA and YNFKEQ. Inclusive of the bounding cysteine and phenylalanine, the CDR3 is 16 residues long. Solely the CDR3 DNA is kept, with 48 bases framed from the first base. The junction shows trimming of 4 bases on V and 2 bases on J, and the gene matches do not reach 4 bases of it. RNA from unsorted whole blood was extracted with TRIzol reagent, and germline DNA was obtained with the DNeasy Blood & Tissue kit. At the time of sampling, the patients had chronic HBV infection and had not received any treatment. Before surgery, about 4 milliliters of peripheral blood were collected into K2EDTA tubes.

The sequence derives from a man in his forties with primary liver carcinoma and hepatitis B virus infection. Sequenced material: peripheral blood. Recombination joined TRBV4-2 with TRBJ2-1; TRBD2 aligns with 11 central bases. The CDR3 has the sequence CASSRRLAGTYNEQFF. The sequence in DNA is TGTGCCAGCAGCCGACGACTAGCGGGAACCTACAATGAGCAGTTCTTC.